Each of the 8 T cell receptor beta chains below was sequenced from the same sample in a study of identical twins. In TCRdb, the 5' RACE reads were re-called with MiXCR into one record per CDR3 protein. The table lists about 520,000 distinct CDR3 sequences, about 20% of them singletons, with 0.91% in the top ten. This sample also appeared in a second study, on T cells expressing NK-cell markers.

Material for sequencing was CD4+ T cells sorted from blood. These receptors all stem from a woman between 18 and 30 years old in good health.

This clonotype was observed a few times. The chain employs TRBV20-1 and TRBJ1-1; D is ambiguous. V was trimmed by 0 bases and J by 9 bases, leaving 11 bases between them. The CDR3 totals 12 residues. Germline assignment: CDR1 DFQATT and CDR2 SNEGSKA (reference sequence). In nucleotides, the CDR3 is TGCAGTGCTAGAGATAATGAGTTTAAAGCTTTCTTT. This codes for CSARDNEFKAFF.

The rearrangement links TRBV7-7 to TRBJ2-5; TRBD2 might be the D (5 bases). CDR3 length: 14 amino acids. The V end was cut by 1 base, the J end by 5 bases, with 11 bases between. Germline lookup yields CDR1 SSHAT and CDR2 FNYEAQ (reference sequence). The CDR3 spells CASSLVGSVETQYF. The CDR3 DNA is TGTGCCAGCAGCTTAGTTGGTAGCGTGGAGACCCAGTACTTC.

The genes are TRBV6-5 and TRBJ2-1; 14 nucleotides agree with TRBD2. Germline CDR1 MNHEY, CDR2 SVGAGI. The CDR3 has 15 residues. V dropped 2 bases and J dropped 6; count of bases not matched to a gene: 0. The CDR3, as DNA: TGTGCCAGCAGTTACGGGACTAGCGGGAGCAATGAGCAGTTCTTC. Its protein product is CASSYGTSGSNEQFF.

This clonotype was detected many times. The chain uses TRBV10-3 and TRBJ2-3, with TRBD1 matching over 7 bases. Germline V gene lookup returns CDR1 ENHRY and CDR2 SYGVKD. The CDR3 is made up of 13 amino acids. V shed 10 bases and J 1 base; nucleotides not matched to a gene: 5. Here the CDR3 reads CATTGQGTDTQYF. Written as DNA, the CDR3 is TGTGCCACCACTGGACAGGGCACAGATACGCAGTATTTT.

This clonotype was seen only a few times. The CDR3 DNA is TGTGCCAGCAGTTTAGCGGGGGCCGGGGAGCTGTTTTTT. Encoded protein: CASSLAGAGELFF. V is TRBV12-3 or TRBV12-4 and J is TRBJ2-2, with D perhaps matching TRBD1 or TRBD2 (5 bases each). Between the trimmed V and J ends, which lost 0 bases and 6 bases, there was a span of 5 bases. The CDR3 is 13 amino acids.

The chain carries TRBV29-1 and TRBJ2-1, with 11 bases fitting TRBD2. CDR1 is SQVTM and CDR2 is ANQGSEA in the germline V gene. CDR3 length: 15 amino acids. The V and J ends lost 8 bases and 9 bases, in that order; junction bases with no gene match: 15. The CDR3 loop reads CSSDETLAGVAEQFF. In nucleotides, the CDR3 is TGCAGCTCCGACGAGACACTAGCGGGAGTAGCTGAGCAGTTCTTC.

This clonotype was seen a handful of times. This chain links TRBV9 with TRBJ2-3; 12 nucleotides align to TRBD2. After removal of 0 bases from V and 14 bases from J, the junction contained 7 bases not matched to a gene. The germline V gene encodes CDR1 SGDLS and CDR2 YYNGEE. CDR3 size: 14 residues. The CDR3 DNA follows: TGTGCCAGCAGCGTAGACCCTAGCGGGAGGGTTCGGTATTTT. Translation gives CASSVDPSGRVRYF.

The chain links TRBV10-2 to TRBJ1-1; TRBD1 matches at 9 bases. The J segment lost 3 bases and the V segment lost 6 bases, leaving 5 bases of the junction unmatched. CDR3 length: 14 amino acids. Germline CDR1 is WSHSY and CDR2 is SAAADI. The CDR3 DNA is TGCGCCAGCAGGGAGGACAGGGGATACACTGAAGCTTTCTTT. As protein: CASREDRGYTEAFF.